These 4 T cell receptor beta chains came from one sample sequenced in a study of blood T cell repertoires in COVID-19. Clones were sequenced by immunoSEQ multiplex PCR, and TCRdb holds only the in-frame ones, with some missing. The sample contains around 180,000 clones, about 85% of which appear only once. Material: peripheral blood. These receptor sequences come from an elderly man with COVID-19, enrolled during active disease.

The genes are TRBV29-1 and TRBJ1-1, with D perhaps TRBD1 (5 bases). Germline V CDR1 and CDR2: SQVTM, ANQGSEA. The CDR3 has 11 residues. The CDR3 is CSGGGNTEAFF. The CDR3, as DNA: TGCAGTGGGGGGGGGAACACTGAAGCTTTCTTT.

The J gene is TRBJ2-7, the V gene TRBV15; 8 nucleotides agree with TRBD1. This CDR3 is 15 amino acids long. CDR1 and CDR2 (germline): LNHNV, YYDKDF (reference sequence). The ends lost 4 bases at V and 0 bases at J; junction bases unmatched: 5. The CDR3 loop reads CATSTRTGISYEQYF. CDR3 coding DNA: TGTGCCACCAGCACTAGGACAGGGATCTCCTACGAGCAGTACTTC.

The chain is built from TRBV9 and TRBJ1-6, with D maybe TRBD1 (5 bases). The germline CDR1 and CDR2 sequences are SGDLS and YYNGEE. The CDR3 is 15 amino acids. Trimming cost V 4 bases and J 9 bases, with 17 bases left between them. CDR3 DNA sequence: TGTGCCAGCAGCCCCTCCTGGGGGGTCGTTTCACCCCTCCACTTT. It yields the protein CASSPSWGVVSPLHF.

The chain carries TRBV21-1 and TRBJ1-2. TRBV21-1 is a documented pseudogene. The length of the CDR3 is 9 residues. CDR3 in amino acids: CASLYGYTF. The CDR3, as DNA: TGTGCCAGCCTGTATGGCTACACCTTC.